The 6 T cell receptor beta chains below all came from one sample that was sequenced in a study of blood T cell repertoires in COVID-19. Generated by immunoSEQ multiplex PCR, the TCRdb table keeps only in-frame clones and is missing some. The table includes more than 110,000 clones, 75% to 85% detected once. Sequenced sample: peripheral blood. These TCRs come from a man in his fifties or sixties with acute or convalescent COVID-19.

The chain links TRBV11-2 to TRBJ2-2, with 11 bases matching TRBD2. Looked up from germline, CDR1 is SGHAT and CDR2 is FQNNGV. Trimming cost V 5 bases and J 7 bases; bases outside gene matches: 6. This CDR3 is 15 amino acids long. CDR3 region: CASSQASGGSGELFF. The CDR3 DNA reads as TGTGCCAGCAGCCAAGCTAGCGGGGGGAGCGGGGAGCTGTTTTTT.

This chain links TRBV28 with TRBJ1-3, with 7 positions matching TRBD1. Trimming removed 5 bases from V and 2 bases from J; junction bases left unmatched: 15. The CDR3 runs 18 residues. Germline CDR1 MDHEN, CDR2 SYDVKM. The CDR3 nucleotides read TGTGCCAGCAGTCCCACAAGGACACAGGGGATTACTGGAAACACCATATATTTT. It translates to CASSPTRTQGITGNTIYF.

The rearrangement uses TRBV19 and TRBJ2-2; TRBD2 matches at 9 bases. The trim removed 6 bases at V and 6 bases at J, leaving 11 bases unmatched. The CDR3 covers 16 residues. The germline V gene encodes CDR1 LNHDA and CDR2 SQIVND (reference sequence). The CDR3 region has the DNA TGTGCCAGTAGCAAGGAGCTAGCGGGATATTCCGGGGAGCTGTTTTTT. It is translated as CASSKELAGYSGELFF.

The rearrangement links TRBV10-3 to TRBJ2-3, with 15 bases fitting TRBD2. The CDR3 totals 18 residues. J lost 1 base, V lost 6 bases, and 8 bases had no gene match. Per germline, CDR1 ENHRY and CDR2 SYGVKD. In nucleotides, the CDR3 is TGTGCCATCAGCTCCGGACTAGCGGGAGGGCCCGGCACAGATACGCAGTATTTT. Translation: CAISSGLAGGPGTDTQYF.

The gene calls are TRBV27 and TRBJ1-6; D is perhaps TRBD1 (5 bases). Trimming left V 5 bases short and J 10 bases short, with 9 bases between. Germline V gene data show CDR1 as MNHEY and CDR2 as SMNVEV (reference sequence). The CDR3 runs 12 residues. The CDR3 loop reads CASSTGHSPLHF. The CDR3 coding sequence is TGTGCCAGCAGTACCGGACACTCACCCCTCCACTTT.

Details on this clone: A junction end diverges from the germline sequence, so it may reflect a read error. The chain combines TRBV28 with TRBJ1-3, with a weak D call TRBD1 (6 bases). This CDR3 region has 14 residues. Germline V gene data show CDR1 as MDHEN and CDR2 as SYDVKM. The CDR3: CASRFQGKGNTIHF. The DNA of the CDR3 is TGTGCCAGCAGATTTCAGGGGAAGGGAAACACCATACATTTT.